The 9 T cell receptor beta chains in this list originate from one sample, sequenced in a study of cytomegalovirus exposure and HLA in healthy donors. 13 Jbeta primers and 60 Vbeta primers were used for the PCR. Clones were read by immunoSEQ multiplex PCR, and TCRdb kept only the in-frame ones, dropping some. The sample includes 220,000 or so clones, 70% to 80% of them seen just once. The sequenced material came from PBMCs. Receptors originate from a woman in her thirties in good health and CMV-seronegative.

CDR3 protein: CASSLYSTGYEQYF. The CDR3 region has the DNA TGTGCCAGCAGTTTGTATTCGACAGGGTACGAGCAGTACTTC. The rearrangement uses TRBV27 and TRBJ2-7; 7 nucleotides align to TRBD1. Per germline, CDR1 MNHEY and CDR2 SMNVEV (reference sequence). The CDR3 is 14 residues long. J gave up 4 bases and V 3 bases, and 6 bases lay outside the gene matches.

The chain employs TRBV7-8 and TRBJ2-5; weak D call: TRBD2 (5 bases). V was shortened by 1 base and J by 2 bases, with 11 bases between the two germline ends. This CDR3 region has 15 residues. Germline CDR1 and CDR2: SGHVS and FQNEAQ. CDR3 nucleotide sequence: TGTGCCAGCAGCTTAGTCCTAGCTTTTCAAGAGACCCAGTACTTC. This encodes CASSLVLAFQETQYF. Combining the CDR3 with reference TRBV7-8 and TRBJ2-5 gives the whole variable domain GAGVSQSPRYKVAKRGQDVALRCDPISGHVSLFWYQQALGQGPEFLTYFQNEAQLDKSGLPSDRFFAERPEGSVSTLKIQRTQQEDSAVYLCASSLVLAFQETQYFGPGTRLLVL.

V usage is TRBV23-1 and J usage is TRBJ2-7; 9 bases agree with TRBD1. Being an ORF, TRBV23-1 has a function that is uncertain. This CDR3 has 14 amino acids. V was pared by 8 bases and J by 7 bases, with 12 bases of the junction left unmatched. The CDR3 loop is CASAGTGMQREQYF. DNA for the CDR3: TGCGCCAGCGCCGGGACAGGGATGCAGCGAGAGCAGTACTTC.

This clone was seen once. The chain's CDR3 is CASSRALAKNIQYF. In DNA form, the CDR3 reads TGTGCCAGCAGCCGAGCCCTAGCCAAAAACATTCAGTACTTC. The rearrangement joins TRBV27 to TRBJ2-4, with D unclear. V was trimmed by 6 bases and J by 0 bases, leaving 9 bases between them. This CDR3 is built from 14 residues. Germline V gene lookup returns CDR1 MNHEY and CDR2 SMNVEV (reference sequence).

A single count supports this clone. This chain connects TRBV6-1 to TRBJ1-2; possibly TRBD1 for D (6 bases). Trimming took off 4 bases at V and 7 bases at J, with 13 bases between the two ends. Germline V gene data show CDR1 as MNHNS and CDR2 as SASEGT. This CDR3 is built from 13 residues. In DNA form, the CDR3 reads TGTGCCAGCAGTGCTACAGGGTATGGTGGCTACACCTTC. Translating it yields CASSATGYGGYTF.

The CDR3 loop reads CASSRRQGATAGANVLTF. The CDR3 coding sequence is TGTGCCAGCAGTAGACGACAGGGGGCGACGGCTGGGGCCAACGTCCTGACTTTC. This chain uses TRBV27 with TRBJ2-6, with TRBD1 identical over 10 bases. The CDR3 has 18 residues. The J segment lost 2 bases and the V segment lost 5 bases, leaving 9 bases of the junction unmatched. Germline V gene data show CDR1 as MNHEY and CDR2 as SMNVEV (reference sequence).

The chain links TRBV2 to TRBJ1-5, with TRBD1 matching over 10 bases. V gave up 5 bases and J gave up 1 base; unmatched junction bases: 2. CDR3 size: 15 residues. Germline CDR1 reads SNHLY; CDR2 reads FYNNEI. The CDR3 loop is CASSPGQGSNQPQHF. In nucleotides, the CDR3 is TGTGCCAGCAGTCCGGGACAGGGGAGCAATCAGCCCCAGCATTTT.

This clone was counted only a few times. The chain joins TRBV5-4 to TRBJ2-3; 13 nucleotides align to TRBD2. Germline V gene lookup returns CDR1 SGHNT and CDR2 YYREEE (reference sequence). The CDR3 runs to 16 residues. With V trimmed by 4 bases and J by 1 base, 3 bases remained unmatched. CDR3 nucleotides: TGTGCCAGCAGCCAGGGACTAGCGGGGCGCACAGATACGCAGTATTTT. Its translation is CASSQGLAGRTDTQYF.

This CDR3 reads CASSFSGAGAEAFF. The CDR3 region has the DNA TGTGCCAGCAGTTTCTCAGGGGCCGGGGCTGAAGCTTTCTTT. This chain uses TRBV6-1 with TRBJ1-1; tentatively, D is TRBD1 (6 bases). Trimming pared 5 bases from V and 6 bases from J, leaving 16 bases between. Germline CDR1 and CDR2: MNHNS and SASEGT. The CDR3 covers 14 residues.